Included here is one T cell receptor beta chain sequence, with context. The data stem from a study of cytotoxic CD8 clonotypes in ibrutinib-treated CLL. About the research overall: Outcomes included some 25 partial and 2 complete responses; after median 68 months, roughly 14 stayed remitted and around 12 progressed. There were, on average, nearly 260,000 productive templates and tens of thousands of productive rearrangements per sample.

Around 2 micrograms of genomic DNA from cryopreserved PBMCs went into TCR beta libraries. Only in-frame clones appear in the TCRdb table, and some are missing; sequencing was by immunoSEQ multiplex PCR. The profile shows roughly 45,000 clones, 50% to 75% of them singletons. There are 14 residues in the CDR3. Germline trimming cut 5 bases from V and 3 bases from J; bases unmatched to any gene: 7. Per the germline V gene, CDR1 is ENHRY and CDR2 is SYGVKD. This sequence was found in a human donor with chronic lymphocytic leukemia. The chain links TRBV10-3 to TRBJ2-7; 7 nucleotides match TRBD2. The sample in question was PBMCs, obtained after 24 months of ibrutinib treatment. CDR3 DNA: TGTGCCATCAGTAGTTCTAGCGGACTCTACGAGCAGTACTTC. Protein sequence: CAISSSSGLYEQYF.